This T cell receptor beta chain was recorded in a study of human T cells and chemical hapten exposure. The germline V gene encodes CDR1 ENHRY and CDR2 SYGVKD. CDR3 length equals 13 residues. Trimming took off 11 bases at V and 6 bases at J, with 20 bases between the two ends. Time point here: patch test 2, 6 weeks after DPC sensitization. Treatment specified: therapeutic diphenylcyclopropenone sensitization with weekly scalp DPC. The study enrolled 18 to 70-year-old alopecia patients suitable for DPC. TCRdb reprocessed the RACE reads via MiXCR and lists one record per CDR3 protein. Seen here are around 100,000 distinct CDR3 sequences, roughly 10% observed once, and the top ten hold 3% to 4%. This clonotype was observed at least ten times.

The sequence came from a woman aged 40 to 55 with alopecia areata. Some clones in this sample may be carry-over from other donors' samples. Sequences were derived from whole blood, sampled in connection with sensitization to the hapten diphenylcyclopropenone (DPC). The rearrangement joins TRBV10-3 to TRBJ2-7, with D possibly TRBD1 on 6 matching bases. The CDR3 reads CAAQQGEGREQYF. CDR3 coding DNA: TGTGCCGCCCAACAGGGAGAGGGCCGCGAGCAGTACTTC.